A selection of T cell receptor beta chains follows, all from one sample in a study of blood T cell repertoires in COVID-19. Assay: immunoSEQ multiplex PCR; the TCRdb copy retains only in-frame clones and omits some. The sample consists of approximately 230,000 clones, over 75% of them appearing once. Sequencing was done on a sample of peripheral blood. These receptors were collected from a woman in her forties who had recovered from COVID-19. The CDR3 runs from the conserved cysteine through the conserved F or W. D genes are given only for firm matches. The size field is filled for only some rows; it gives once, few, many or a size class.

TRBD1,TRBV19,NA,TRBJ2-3,TGTGCCAGTAGTTTATGGACAGGAACCAGCACAGATACGCAGTATTTT,CASSLWTGTSTDTQYF
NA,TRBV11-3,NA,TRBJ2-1,TGTGCCAGCAGCTTAGCGGGAGTGAAGGACAATGAGCAGTTCTTC,CASSLAGVKDNEQFF
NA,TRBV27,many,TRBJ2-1,TGTGCCAGCAGTTTGGAGGGGCTGACCTACAATGAGCAGTTCTTC,CASSLEGLTYNEQFF
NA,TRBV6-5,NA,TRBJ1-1,TGTGCCAGCAGTTACCGGGTTCGGACTGAAGCTTTCTTT,CASSYRVRTEAFF
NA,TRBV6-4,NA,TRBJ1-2,TGTGCCAGCAGTGAAGCGGGAGGCTACACCTTC,CASSEAGGYTF
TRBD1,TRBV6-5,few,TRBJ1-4,TGTGCCAGCAAGGTGCAGGGGGCAATTAATGAAAAACTGTTTTTT,CASKVQGAINEKLFF
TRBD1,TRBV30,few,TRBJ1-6,TGTGCCCTTCAACGACAGGGGCCTTCACCCCTCCACTTT,CALQRQGPSPLHF
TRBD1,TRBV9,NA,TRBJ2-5,TGTGCCAGCAGCGTAGCTGGGACAGGGGGAACGGAGACCCAGTACTTC,CASSVAGTGGTETQYF
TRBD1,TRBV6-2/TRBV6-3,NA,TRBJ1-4,TGTGCCAGCAGTCTCCCGACAGGGGAAGCTGAAAAACTGTTTTTT,CASSLPTGEAEKLFF
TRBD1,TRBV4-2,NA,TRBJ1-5,TGTGCCAGCAGCCAAGTCCCAGGGGGCCATCAGCCCCAGCATTTT,CASSQVPGGHQPQHF
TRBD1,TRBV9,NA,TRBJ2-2,TGTGCCAGCAGCGGACAGGGGGCCGGGGAGCTGTTTTTT,CASSGQGAGELFF
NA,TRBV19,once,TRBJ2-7,TGTGCCAGTAGTCCCGACGGGAACGGTTACGAGCAGTACTTC,CASSPDGNGYEQYF
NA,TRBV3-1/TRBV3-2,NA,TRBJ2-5,TGTGCCAGCAGCCAACTGGACTTGACCCGGGGGACCCAGTACTTC,CASSQLDLTRGTQYF
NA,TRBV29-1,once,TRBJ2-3,TGCAGCGTTGTCCCTCTTTTCACAGATACGCAGTATTTT,CSVVPLFTDTQYF
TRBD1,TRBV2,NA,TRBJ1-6,TGTGCCAGCAGGCTGGGACAGGGGAATTCACCCCTCCACTTT,CASRLGQGNSPLHF
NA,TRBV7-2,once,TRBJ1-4,TGTGCCAGCAGGCAACCAGGGGCGGGTGAAAAACTGTTTTTT,CASRQPGAGEKLFF
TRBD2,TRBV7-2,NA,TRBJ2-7,TGTGCCAGCAGCTTGGGGACTAGCGGCACTTACGAGCAGTACTTC,CASSLGTSGTYEQYF
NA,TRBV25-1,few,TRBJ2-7,TGTGCCAGCAGTGTCAGGAACGACGAGCAGTACTTC,CASSVRNDEQYF
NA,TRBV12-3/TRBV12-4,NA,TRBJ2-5,TGTGCCAGCAGTTCCGAGCATCGAGAGACCCAGTACTTC,CASSSEHRETQYF
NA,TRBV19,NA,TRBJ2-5,TGTGCCAGTAGTATGACAGGAGTCGTGGAGACCCAGTACTTC,CASSMTGVVETQYF
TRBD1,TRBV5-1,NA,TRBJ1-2,TGCGCCAGCAGCTCGACTGACAGGGGAGTATACTATGGCTACACCTTC,CASSSTDRGVYYGYTF
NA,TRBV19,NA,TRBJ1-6,TGTGCCAGTAGTCTAGGGCGTGCGGGCTCCTATAATTCACCCCTCCACTTT,CASSLGRAGSYNSPLHF
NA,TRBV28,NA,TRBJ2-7,TGTGCCAGCAGTGGTGGACACCTATACGAGCAGTACTTC,CASSGGHLYEQYF
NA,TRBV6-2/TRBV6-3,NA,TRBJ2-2,TGTGCCAGCAGTTACAGGGGAGGAGAGGCCGGGGAGCTGTTTTTT,CASSYRGGEAGELFF
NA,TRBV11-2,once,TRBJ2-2,TGTGCCAGCAGCTTAGCAGGGGCCGGGGAGCTGTTTTTT,CASSLAGAGELFF
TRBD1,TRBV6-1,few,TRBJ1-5,TGTGCCAGCAGTGAGACAGGGAATCAGCCCCAGCATTTT,CASSETGNQPQHF
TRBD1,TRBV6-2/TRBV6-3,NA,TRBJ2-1,TGTGCCAGCAGTACCAGACAGGGGGCGGGGAATGAGCAGTTCTTC,CASSTRQGAGNEQFF
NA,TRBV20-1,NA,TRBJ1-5,TGCAGTGCTACCGAGGTCGGGGCCCAGCATTTT,CSATEVGAQHF
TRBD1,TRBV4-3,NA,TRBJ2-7,TGCGCCAGCAGCCAAGGCGCTGGGACAGGGACCTACGAGCAGTACTTC,CASSQGAGTGTYEQYF
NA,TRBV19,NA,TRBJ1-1,TGTGCCAGTAGTATAGCGGGCAGGGTGAACACTGAAGCTTTCTTT,CASSIAGRVNTEAFF
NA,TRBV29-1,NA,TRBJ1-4,TGCAGCGTTGGCCTAAAAGGGAGGTCCTTACTTACAACTAATGAAAAACTGTTTTTT,CSVGLKGRSLLTTNEKLFF
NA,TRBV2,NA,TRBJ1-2,TGTGCCAGCATAGACCGCCAGGGTAACTATGGCTACACCTTC,CASIDRQGNYGYTF